What follows are 10 T cell receptor beta chains derived from one specimen sequenced in a study of beta chain features in type 1 diabetes. Every bit of the isolated RNA underwent reverse transcription, so sequencing read expressed TCRB transcripts. Using immunoSEQ multiplex PCR, the repertoire was profiled, and TCRdb retains in-frame clones only, with some absent. The sample holds under 400,000 clones, about 19% seen once. The sequenced sample was naive CD4+ T cells from blood. Source of these receptors: a woman between 18 and 29 years old in good health.

The chain joins TRBV30 to TRBJ1-2; D perhaps matches TRBD1 (5 bases). The V gene lost 1 base and the J gene lost 6 bases, with 12 bases spanning the gap. The germline V gene has CDR1 GTSNPN and CDR2 SVGIG (reference sequence). CDR3 length equals 13 residues. CDR3 loop: CAWSDRQNDGYTF. The CDR3 nucleotides read TGTGCCTGGAGTGACCGACAGAATGATGGCTACACCTTC.

This clone was counted between two and nine times. The chain has TRBV11-1 and TRBJ2-1; TRBD2 matches 8 bases. With 5 bases clipped from V and 2 bases from J, the junction kept 14 bases outside the gene matches. Germline CDR1 and CDR2: SGHAT and FQDESV (reference sequence). The CDR3 length is 18 residues. DNA for the CDR3: TGTGCCAGCAGCAACTCCGGGGGCGGGGGGTTCACCTACAATGAGCAGTTCTTC. Protein product: CASSNSGGGGFTYNEQFF.

This clone was detected only a few times. The chain carries TRBV18 and TRBJ1-5; 7 nucleotides match TRBD1. The V segment lost 2 bases and the J segment 3 bases; nucleotides outside the gene matches: 10. The CDR3 runs 17 residues. Germline CDR1 is KGHSH and CDR2 is LQKENI. Here the CDR3 reads CASSPYSTGMDNQPQHF. CDR3 nucleotide sequence: TGTGCCAGCTCACCATACTCGACAGGGATGGACAATCAGCCCCAGCATTTT. Together with reference TRBV18 and TRBJ1-5, the CDR3 gives the full variable domain: NAGVMQNPRHLVRRRGQEARLRCSPMKGHSHVYWYRQLPEEGLKFMVYLQKENIIDESGMPKERFSAEFPKEGPSILRIQQVVRGDSAAYFCASSPYSTGMDNQPQHFGDGTRLSIL.

This clone was seen a handful of times. CDR3 in amino acids: CASGTSGGAGETQYF. CDR3 DNA: TGTGCCAGCGGAACTAGCGGGGGGGCGGGAGAGACCCAGTACTTC. V gene TRBV9 combines with J gene TRBJ2-5; 13 bases agree with TRBD2. J gave up 4 bases and V 7 bases, and 7 bases lay outside the gene matches. The CDR3 sequence is 15 residues long. Germline V gene lookup returns CDR1 SGDLS and CDR2 YYNGEE. Looking up the rest from reference TRBV9 and TRBJ2-5 gives the full variable domain: DSGVTQTPKHLITATGQRVTLRCSPRSGDLSVYWYQQSLDQGLQFLIQYYNGEERAKGNILERFSAQQFPDLHSELNLSSLELGDSALYFCASGTSGGAGETQYFGPGTRLLVL.

The chain employs TRBV9 and TRBJ2-1; 8 positions agree with TRBD2. Unmatched junction bases numbered 16, after V lost 4 bases and J lost 10 bases. The germline gives CDR1 SGDLS, CDR2 YYNGEE. The CDR3 is 16 residues long. CDR3 coding DNA: TGTGCCAGCAGCTTGAGCGGGAGCGCCTCGGCAGGGGAGCAGTTCTTC. This codes for CASSLSGSASAGEQFF.

This clone has just a few counts. V gene TRBV15 combines with J gene TRBJ1-3, with D perhaps matching TRBD1 (6 bases). This CDR3 comprises 16 residues. V lost 7 bases, J lost 0 bases, and 16 bases lay in between. The germline V gene has CDR1 LNHNV and CDR2 YYDKDF (reference sequence). The CDR3 loop reads CATTNLRTVSGNTIYF. The CDR3 bases are TGTGCCACCACCAACCTTAGGACAGTCTCTGGAAACACCATATATTTT. The complete variable domain, with remaining parts taken from reference TRBV15 and TRBJ1-3, reads DAMVIQNPRYQVTQFGKPVTLSCSQTLNHNVMYWYQQKSSQAPKLLFHYYDKDFNNEADTPDNFQSRRPNTSFCFLDIRSPGLGDTAMYLCATTNLRTVSGNTIYFGEGSWLTVV.

The V and J genes are TRBV2 and TRBJ1-6; 8 bases agree with TRBD1. Germline-derived CDR1 and CDR2 are SNHLY and FYNNEI. Trimming removed 5 bases from V and 10 bases from J; junction bases left unmatched: 10. The CDR3 has 15 residues. As DNA, the CDR3 is TGTGCCAGCAGTCCTGACAGGGGACGGGAGTCACCCCTCCACTTT. Its translation: CASSPDRGRESPLHF.

The genes are TRBV27 and TRBJ1-3; 8 nucleotides match TRBD1. The junction had 4 bases not matched to a gene; V was cut back by 4 bases and J by 2 bases. The germline gives CDR1 MNHEY, CDR2 SMNVEV (reference sequence). There are 15 residues in the CDR3. The CDR3 sequence: CASSYQGAPGNTIYF. As DNA, the CDR3 is TGTGCCAGCAGTTACCAGGGGGCGCCTGGAAACACCATATATTTT.

This rearrangement joins TRBV7-2 to TRBJ2-7, with D perhaps matching TRBD2 (6 bases). CDR1 is SGHTA, CDR2 FQGNSA, per germline. V lost 6 bases to trimming and J lost 1 base, with 13 bases between them. The CDR3 loop spans 14 amino acids. Written as DNA, the CDR3 is TGTGCCAGCAGGAGGACGGCGGGGTCCTACGAGCAGTACTTC. Amino acid sequence: CASRRTAGSYEQYF.

This clone was seen only a few times. The chain combines TRBV10-3 with TRBJ2-1; a weak D match, TRBD2 (5 bases). Germline V CDR1 and CDR2: ENHRY, SYGVKD. The V gene lost 6 bases and the J gene lost 0 bases, with 18 bases spanning the gap. The CDR3 has 17 amino acids. CDR3 coding DNA: TGTGCCATCAGCACCCCCGAGGTAGGGAGCTCCTACAATGAGCAGTTCTTC. Its translation: CAISTPEVGSSYNEQFF.